Presented here are 20 T cell receptor beta chains from one specimen sequenced in a study of CXCR3-negative and CXCR3-positive naive CD8 T cells. Study results and caveats: CXCR3-positive naive cells carried more hydrophobic TRB CDR3s than CXCR3-negative naive cells did.

Which antigens these TCRs recognize remains unknown. It was by 5' RACE with UMI labels that the TRB cDNA libraries were prepared. For each CDR3 protein, TCRdb gives one entry from its re-call of the 5' RACE reads, without DNA. The sample data list approximately 5,800 distinct CDR3 sequences. Sequences were obtained from naive CXCR3+ CD8+ T cells from blood. Described subset: CD45RO-CCR7+CD27+CD95- naive CD8+ T cells expressing CXCR3 (TNR3+). The receptors were sampled from a human donor in good health. Some clones in this sample may be carry-over from other donors' samples.

This chain connects TRBV10-2 to TRBJ1-3. The CDR3 covers 12 residues. In germline, CDR1 is WSHSY, CDR2 SAAADI. The CDR3 protein is CASSASGNTIYF.

The rearrangement uses TRBV19 and TRBJ2-5; there is no DNA to check the TCRdb D call of TRBD2. The CDR3 is made up of 14 amino acids. The V gene's germline CDR1 is LNHDA and CDR2 SQIVND (reference sequence). CDR3 in amino acids: CASSIIAGQETQYF.

The chain employs TRBV20-1 and TRBJ2-5; TCRdb designates TRBD1, a call that cannot be tested without DNA. Germline CDR1 and CDR2: DFQATT and SNEGSKA (reference sequence). This CDR3 region has 23 residues. CDR3 in amino acids: CSASDVDRPSGRRRGGYQETQYF.

V is TRBV7-3 and J is TRBJ2-5; as DNA is missing, the TRBD1 call by TCRdb cannot be tested. Germline CDR1 is SGHTA and CDR2 is FQGTGA. CDR3 length: 13 residues. The CDR3 spells CASSSGHWETQYF.

This clonotype ranks as medium-sized in terms of frequency. The chain links TRBV11-2 to TRBJ2-7; TCRdb picks TRBD1, but there is no DNA to check that call. CDR1 SGHAT and CDR2 FQNNGV come from the germline V gene. CDR3 length: 14 residues. The chain's CDR3 is CASSLAGGPYEQYF.

V is TRBV9 and J is TRBJ2-7; TCRdb gives TRBD2 as the D gene, but with no DNA this cannot be confirmed. CDR1 is SGDLS and CDR2 is YYNGEE in the germline V gene. There are 16 residues in the CDR3. The chain's CDR3 is CASSVAGGAGFYEQYF.

The genes are TRBV27 and TRBJ2-2. The CDR3 contains 15 residues. Looked up from germline, CDR1 is MNHEY and CDR2 is SMNVEV (reference sequence). This chain's CDR3 is CASSLETTNTGELFF.

The CDR3 loop reads CASSEALLTGWDSSYEQYF. This chain connects TRBV6-1 to TRBJ2-7; with no DNA, the TCRdb D assignment of TRBD2 cannot be verified. Germline V gene sequence: CDR1 MNHNS, CDR2 SASEGT. The CDR3 runs to 19 residues.

This chain links TRBV15 with TRBJ2-1. Germline V gives CDR1 LNHNV, CDR2 YYDKDF (reference sequence). This CDR3 comprises 13 residues. This CDR3 reads CATSRDPRMEQFF.

The chain recombines TRBV7-2 with TRBJ1-1. The CDR3 spans 15 residues. Germline V gene lookup returns CDR1 SGHTA and CDR2 FQGNSA. The CDR3 region is CASSLARRPNTEAFF.

Considering frequency, this clonotype is medium-sized. J is TRBJ2-7 and V is TRBV5-1; there is no DNA to check the TCRdb D call of TRBD1. There are 15 residues in the CDR3. Germline-derived CDR1 and CDR2 are SGHRS and YFSETQ. CDR3 residues: CASSPPRVEGREQYF.

According to its frequency, this clonotype is medium-sized (0.01 to 0.1%). The chain joins TRBV29-1 to TRBJ2-7; lacking DNA, the TRBD1 call made by TCRdb goes unchecked. Looked up from germline, CDR1 is SQVTM and CDR2 is ANQGSEA. The CDR3 loop spans 15 amino acids. CDR3 residues: CSVDGGWDSRRGQYF.

The V call is TRBV28, the J call TRBJ2-3; TCRdb picks TRBD1, but there is no DNA to check that call. The CDR3 is 17 residues long. The V gene's germline CDR1 is MDHEN and CDR2 SYDVKM. The CDR3 reads CASSSLPGHVFGDTQYF.

This clonotype ranks as medium-sized in terms of frequency. The rearrangement uses TRBV11-2 and TRBJ2-1; the TCRdb call, TRBD1, lacks DNA for checking. CDR1 and CDR2 from the germline V gene are SGHAT and FQNNGV. This CDR3 contains 15 residues. Here the CDR3 reads CASSRSTENYNEQFF.

This clonotype shows up as medium-sized by frequency. The rearrangement uses TRBV29-1 and TRBJ2-7; TCRdb calls TRBD2, which cannot be checked without DNA. Germline V lookup: CDR1 SQVTM, CDR2 ANQGSEA. CDR3 length: 14 amino acids. This chain's CDR3 is CSVAWTSGRYEQYF.

Measured by frequency, this clonotype is medium-sized. The J gene is TRBJ2-7, the V gene TRBV19; TCRdb's assignment of TRBD2 cannot be checked, as there is no DNA. There are 15 residues in the CDR3. CDR1 is LNHDA, CDR2 SQIVND, per germline (reference sequence). The CDR3 sequence is CASSISLGPPHEQYF. The whole variable domain, remainder taken from reference TRBV19 and TRBJ2-7, is DGGITQSPKYLFRKEGQNVTLSCEQNLNHDAMYWYRQDPGQGLRLIYYSQIVNDFQKGDIAEGYSVSREKKESFPLTVTSAQKNPTAFYLCASSISLGPPHEQYFGPGTRLTVT.

J is TRBJ2-2 and V is TRBV29-1. The CDR3 has 13 residues. CDR1 and CDR2 from the germline V gene are SQVTM and ANQGSEA. CDR3 amino acids: CSVLHGYTGELFF.

The chain couples TRBV28 to TRBJ2-1; with no DNA, the TCRdb D assignment of TRBD1 cannot be verified. Germline loops: CDR1 MDHEN, CDR2 SYDVKM. The CDR3 length is 15 residues. CDR3 in amino acids: CASSLGTLRYNEQFF. Based on the CDR3 plus reference TRBV28 and TRBJ2-1, the full variable domain is DVKVTQSSRYLVKRTGEKVFLECVQDMDHENMFWYRQDPGLGLRLIYFSYDVKMKEKGDIPEGYSVSREKKERFSLILESASTNQTSMYLCASSLGTLRYNEQFFGPGTRLTVL.

V is TRBV5-4 and J is TRBJ2-1; TCRdb selects TRBD1, and the lack of DNA leaves this call unchecked. The germline V gene encodes CDR1 SGHNT and CDR2 YYREEE (reference sequence). This CDR3 is 16 amino acids long. CDR3 sequence: CASSFGGGDSYNEQFF.

The V and J genes are TRBV5-6 and TRBJ2-7; TCRdb's assignment of TRBD2 cannot be checked, as there is no DNA. The CDR3 totals 14 residues. Looked up from germline, CDR1 is SGHDT and CDR2 is YYEEEE. The CDR3 is CASAGGLSSYEQYF.